This T cell receptor (beta chain) comes out of a study of T-cell memory formation after mild COVID-19. This clonotype showed up just once. In TCRdb, the 5' RACE reads were re-called with MiXCR into one record per CDR3 protein. Among some 68,000 distinct CDR3 sequences, approximately 15% were seen once, and the ten largest hold 31%. The junction had 7 bases not matched to a gene; V was cut back by 0 bases and J by 6 bases. The CDR3 has 16 amino acids. Germline V gene sequence: CDR1 MNHEY, CDR2 SVGAGI. The chain combines TRBV6-5 with TRBJ2-1, with 8 bases aligning to TRBD2. Sequenced: PBMCs or a T cell subset sorted from them (not recorded which). The source is an adult woman who had mild COVID-19 (a few samples of this study predate the infection). Cell type and time point are not known. The CDR3 DNA is TGTGCCAGCAGTTACTCGATTAGCGGGACGGTCAATGAGCAGTTCTTC. It is translated as CASSYSISGTVNEQFF.